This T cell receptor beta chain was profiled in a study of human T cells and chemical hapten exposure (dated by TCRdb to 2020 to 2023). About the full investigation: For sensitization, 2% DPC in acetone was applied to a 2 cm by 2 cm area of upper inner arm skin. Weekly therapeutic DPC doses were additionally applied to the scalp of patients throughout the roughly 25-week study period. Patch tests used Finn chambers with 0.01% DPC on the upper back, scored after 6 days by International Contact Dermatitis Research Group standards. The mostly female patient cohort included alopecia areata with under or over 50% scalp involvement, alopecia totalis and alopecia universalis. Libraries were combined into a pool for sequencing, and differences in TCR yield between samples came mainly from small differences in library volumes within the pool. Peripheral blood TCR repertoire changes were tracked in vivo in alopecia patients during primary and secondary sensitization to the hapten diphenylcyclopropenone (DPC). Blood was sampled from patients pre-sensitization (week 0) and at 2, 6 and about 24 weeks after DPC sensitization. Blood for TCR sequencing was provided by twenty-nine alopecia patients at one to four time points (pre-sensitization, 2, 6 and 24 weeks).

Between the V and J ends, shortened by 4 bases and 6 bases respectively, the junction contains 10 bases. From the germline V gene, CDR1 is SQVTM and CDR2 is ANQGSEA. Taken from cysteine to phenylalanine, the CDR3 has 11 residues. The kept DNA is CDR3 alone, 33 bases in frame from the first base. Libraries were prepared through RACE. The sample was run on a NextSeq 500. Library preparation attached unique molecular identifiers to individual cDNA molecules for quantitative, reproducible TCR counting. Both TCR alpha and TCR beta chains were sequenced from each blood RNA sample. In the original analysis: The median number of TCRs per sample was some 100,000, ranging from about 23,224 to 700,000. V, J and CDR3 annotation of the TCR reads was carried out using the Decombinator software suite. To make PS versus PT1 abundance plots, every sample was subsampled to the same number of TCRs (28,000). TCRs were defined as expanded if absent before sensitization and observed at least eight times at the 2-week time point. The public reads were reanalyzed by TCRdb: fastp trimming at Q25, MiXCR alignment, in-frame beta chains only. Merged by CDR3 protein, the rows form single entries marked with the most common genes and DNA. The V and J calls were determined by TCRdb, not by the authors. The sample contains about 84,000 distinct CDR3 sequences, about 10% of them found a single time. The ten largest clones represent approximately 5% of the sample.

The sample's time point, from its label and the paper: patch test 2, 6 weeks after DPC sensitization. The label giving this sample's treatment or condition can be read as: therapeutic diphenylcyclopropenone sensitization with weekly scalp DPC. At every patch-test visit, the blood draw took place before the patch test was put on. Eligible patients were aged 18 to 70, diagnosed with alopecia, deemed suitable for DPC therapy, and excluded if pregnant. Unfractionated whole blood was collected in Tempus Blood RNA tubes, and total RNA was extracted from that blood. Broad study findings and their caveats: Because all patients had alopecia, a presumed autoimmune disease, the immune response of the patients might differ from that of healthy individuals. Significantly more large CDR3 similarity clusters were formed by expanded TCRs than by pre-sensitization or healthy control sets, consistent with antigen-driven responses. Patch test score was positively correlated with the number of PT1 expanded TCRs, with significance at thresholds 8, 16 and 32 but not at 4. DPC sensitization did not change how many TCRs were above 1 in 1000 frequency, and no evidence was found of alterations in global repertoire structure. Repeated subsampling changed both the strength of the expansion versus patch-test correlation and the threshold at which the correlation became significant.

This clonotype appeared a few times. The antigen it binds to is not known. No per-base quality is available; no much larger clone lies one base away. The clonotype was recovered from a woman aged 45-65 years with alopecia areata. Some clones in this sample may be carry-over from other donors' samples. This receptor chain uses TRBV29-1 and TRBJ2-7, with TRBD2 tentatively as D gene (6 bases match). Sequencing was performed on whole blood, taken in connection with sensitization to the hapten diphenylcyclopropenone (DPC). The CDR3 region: CSVGNSGEQYF. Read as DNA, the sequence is TGCAGCGTTGGGAATAGCGGCGAGCAGTACTTC.